The 29 T cell receptor beta chains listed next were all sequenced from one sample in a study of beta chain features in type 1 diabetes. Study-wide results and limits: In every one of the four CD4+ subsets, TCRB CDR3s were moderately but significantly shorter in Type 1 diabetes patients.

No antigen is known for these receptors. What was sequenced were expressed TCRB transcripts, since all of the isolated RNA had been reverse transcribed. Profiling relied on immunoSEQ multiplex PCR, and the TCRdb table lists in-frame clones only, not all of them. The data hold roughly 160,000 clones, with 6.5% to 8.5% observed a single time. Sequencing used central memory CD4+ T cells from blood. The receptors come from a woman between 18 and 29 years old with type 1 diabetes.

This clone appeared a few times. V gene TRBV28 combines with J gene TRBJ2-3; 13 nucleotides agree with TRBD2. Trimming at V came to 5 bases and at J to 8 bases, leaving 7 bases not matched to a gene. The CDR3 contains 15 residues. CDR1 is MDHEN, CDR2 SYDVKM, per germline. CDR3 loop: CASSTSGGASGTQYF. The CDR3 DNA sequence: TGTGCCAGCAGTACTAGCGGGGGGGCAAGCGGTACGCAGTATTTT.

This clone was detected a few times. The chain carries TRBV5-1 and TRBJ2-7; D perhaps matches TRBD2 (5 bases). V dropped 4 bases and J dropped 0 bases, with 17 bases sitting between them. Germline CDR1 reads SGHRS; CDR2 reads YFSETQ. The CDR3 is 16 residues long. CDR3 nucleotides: TGCGCCAGCAGCACCCAAATGGGCGGGTACTCCTACGAGCAGTACTTC. Translating it yields CASSTQMGGYSYEQYF.

This clone was detected a few times. The V gene is TRBV6-4, the J gene TRBJ2-5; 8 positions agree with TRBD1. Germline values: CDR1 MRHNA, CDR2 SNTAGT. The CDR3 covers 13 residues. After removal of 5 bases from V and 4 bases from J, the junction contained 3 bases not matched to a gene. This CDR3 is CASSRDRGETQYF. Here the CDR3 DNA reads TGTGCCAGCAGTCGCGACAGGGGAGAGACCCAGTACTTC.

This sequence joins TRBV10-3 and TRBJ2-4, with D possibly being TRBD2 (6 bases). CDR3 size: 14 residues. From germline, CDR1 is ENHRY and CDR2 SYGVKD. The V gene lost 10 bases and the J gene lost 3 bases, with 16 bases spanning the gap. CDR3 protein: CATASEEVKNIQYF. The CDR3 coding sequence is TGTGCCACCGCTAGCGAGGAGGTCAAAAACATTCAGTACTTC.

The DNA of the CDR3 is TGCAGCGTGGGGGAAAGGGGGCTCGATGAAAAACTGTTTTTT. The encoded protein is CSVGERGLDEKLFF. The chain couples TRBV29-1 to TRBJ1-4; 7 bases are shared with TRBD1. Germline assignment: CDR1 SQVTM and CDR2 ANQGSEA. The CDR3 spans 14 residues. The trim removed 6 bases at V and 6 bases at J, leaving 10 bases unmatched. Complete variable domain (other parts from reference TRBV29-1 and TRBJ1-4): SAVISQKPSRDICQRGTSLTIQCQVDSQVTMMFWYRQQPGQSLTLIATANQGSEATYESGFVIDKFPISRPNLTFSTLTVSNMSPEDSSIYLCSVGERGLDEKLFFGSGTQLSVL.

This clone was seen a few times. The chain has TRBV28 and TRBJ2-7; the D gene is possibly TRBD2 (7 bases). V lost 7 bases and J lost 3, with 16 bases in between. This CDR3 contains 14 residues. Germline values: CDR1 MDHEN, CDR2 SYDVKM. In DNA form, the CDR3 reads TGTGCCAGCACCACCGGCGGGGGCGGCTACGAGCAGTACTTC. The encoded protein is CASTTGGGGYEQYF.

Ten or more counts support this clone. Other DNA variants within this sample encode the same CDR3. This chain links TRBV29-1 with TRBJ1-1, with 8 bases aligning to TRBD1. Germline values: CDR1 SQVTM, CDR2 ANQGSEA. Trimming removed 4 bases from V and 5 bases from J; junction bases left unmatched: 6. CDR3 length equals 13 residues. The CDR3 region has the DNA TGCAGCGTTGGGACAGGGAGGGGAACTGAAGCTTTCTTT. Its protein product is CSVGTGRGTEAFF. Using reference TRBV29-1 and TRBJ1-1 for the parts outside the CDR3, the full variable domain is SAVISQKPSRDICQRGTSLTIQCQVDSQVTMMFWYRQQPGQSLTLIATANQGSEATYESGFVIDKFPISRPNLTFSTLTVSNMSPEDSSIYLCSVGTGRGTEAFFGQGTRLTVV.

V and J are TRBV2 and TRBJ2-2; weak D call: TRBD1 (6 bases). V lost 5 bases, J lost 8 bases, and 12 bases lay in between. Germline loops: CDR1 SNHLY, CDR2 FYNNEI. The CDR3 covers 13 residues. CDR3 region: CASSRQETGELFF. The DNA of the CDR3 is TGTGCCAGCAGTCGACAGGAAACGGGGGAGCTGTTTTTT.

The chain combines TRBV7-8 with TRBJ1-3; unclear D gene. Per germline, CDR1 SGHVS and CDR2 FQNEAQ. Trimming took off 3 bases at V and 4 bases at J, with 10 bases between the two ends. This CDR3 is built from 14 residues. The CDR3 here is CASSFTTGGNTIYF. CDR3 DNA sequence: TGTGCCAGCAGCTTTACGACCGGGGGAAACACCATATATTTT.

This clone appeared a few times. V usage is TRBV2 and J usage is TRBJ2-5; 8 nucleotides agree with TRBD1. This CDR3 region has 13 residues. Per germline, CDR1 SNHLY and CDR2 FYNNEI. Trimming cost V 4 bases and J 5 bases; bases outside gene matches: 3. CDR3 in DNA: TGTGCCAGCAGTGTGTACAGGGGGGAGACCCAGTACTTC. Translating gives CASSVYRGETQYF.

This clone was found a few times. This CDR3 is CASSSFGRGGDNEQFF. CDR3 nucleotides: TGTGCCAGCAGCAGTTTCGGGCGGGGGGGGGACAATGAGCAGTTCTTC. This chain connects TRBV28 to TRBJ2-1, with TRBD2 matching over 9 bases. The germline V gene encodes CDR1 MDHEN and CDR2 SYDVKM. V lost 6 bases, J lost 5 bases, and 11 bases stayed unmatched. The CDR3 extends over 16 amino acids.

This clone was detected only a few times. The genes are TRBV6-1 and TRBJ2-5; 10 bases map to TRBD1. The CDR3 totals 14 residues. V lost 6 bases and J lost 4; bases outside the gene matches: 5. Germline V gene sequence: CDR1 MNHNS, CDR2 SASEGT. CDR3 region: CASRRQGARETQYF. The DNA for the CDR3 is TGTGCCAGCAGGAGACAGGGGGCCAGAGAGACCCAGTACTTC.

This clone showed up just a few times. The chain is built from TRBV4-3 and TRBJ2-3; 8 bases align to TRBD2. The CDR3 has 17 residues. V gave up 0 bases and J gave up 5 bases; unmatched junction bases: 10. CDR1 and CDR2 from the germline V gene are LGHNA and YSLEER. CDR3 DNA sequence: TGCGCCAGCAGCCAAGAGTCTCGGCTAGCGGGCGGAGATACGCAGTATTTT. Amino acids: CASSQESRLAGGDTQYF.

This clone was observed a few times. V and J are TRBV15 and TRBJ2-5; D is possibly TRBD2 (6 bases). The CDR3 has 16 amino acids. Between the trimmed V and J ends, which lost 1 base and 2 bases, there was a span of 14 bases. The V gene's germline CDR1 is LNHNV and CDR2 YYDKDF (reference sequence). The DNA for the CDR3 is TGTGCCACCAGCAGAGCGGGTAGCGGAACACAAGAGACCCAGTACTTC. This translates into CATSRAGSGTQETQYF.

This clone was observed a few times. The gene calls are TRBV5-6 and TRBJ2-1; possibly TRBD2 for D (5 bases). V lost 1 base and J lost 1, with 9 bases in between. This CDR3 has 15 amino acids. Germline lookup yields CDR1 SGHDT and CDR2 YYEEEE. CDR3: CASSLRSGSYNEQFF. CDR3 DNA sequence: TGTGCCAGCAGCTTGCGGTCGGGGTCCTACAATGAGCAGTTCTTC.

The chain is built from TRBV11-3 and TRBJ2-7, with D unresolved. Looked up from germline, CDR1 is SGHNT and CDR2 is YENEEA. The V end was cut by 3 bases, the J end by 4 bases, with 4 bases between. The CDR3 covers 11 residues. CDR3 bases: TGTGCCAGCAGCTTTCGGTACGAGCAGTACTTC. It codes for CASSFRYEQYF.

The sample holds a few counts of this clone. The chain uses TRBV7-2 and TRBJ1-5; D may be TRBD1 (5 bases). CDR3 length: 15 amino acids. Trimming removed 5 bases at V and 6 bases at J, with 17 bases between. The V gene's germline CDR1 is SGHTA and CDR2 FQGNSA. CDR3 in DNA: TGTGCCAGCAGCCAAGGGTCGGGGGTAACTCAGCCCCAGCATTTT. Translated, it gives CASSQGSGVTQPQHF.

This clone was counted a few times. The chain joins TRBV18 to TRBJ2-5, with D perhaps TRBD2 (5 bases). The CDR3 covers 12 residues. V lost 5 bases and J lost 5, with 9 bases in between. CDR1 KGHSH and CDR2 LQKENI come from the germline V gene. Written as DNA, the CDR3 is TGTGCCAGCTCAGACTATCAGGAGACCCAGTACTTC. Protein product: CASSDYQETQYF.

The chain links TRBV5-4 to TRBJ1-2; D is undetermined. The CDR3 spans 14 residues. With 4 bases removed from V and 2 bases from J, the gap between germline ends came to 12 bases. Per germline, CDR1 SGHNT and CDR2 YYREEE (reference sequence). The CDR3 DNA follows: TGTGCCAGCAGCGTGACCCTAGAGAACTATGGCTACACCTTC. This codes for CASSVTLENYGYTF.

Written as DNA, the CDR3 is TGCGCCAGCAGCTTGAATACAGGGAATTCCTACAATGAGCAGTTCTTC. This gives the protein CASSLNTGNSYNEQFF. The chain uses TRBV5-1 and TRBJ2-1; D possibly corresponds to TRBD1 (6 bases). The V end lost 1 base, the J end lost 1 base, and 12 bases lay between the germline ends. Germline V gives CDR1 SGHRS, CDR2 YFSETQ. This CDR3 region has 16 residues.

This clone was detected a few times. The J gene is TRBJ2-3, the V gene TRBV9; perhaps TRBD1 as D (6 bases). Deletions cut 0 bases from V and 6 bases from J, with 14 bases between. The CDR3 has 15 amino acids. CDR1 and CDR2 from the germline V gene are SGDLS and YYNGEE. CDR3 bases: TGTGCCAGCAGCGTAGTCCAGGGGTCGTCGGATACGCAGTATTTT. Translation gives CASSVVQGSSDTQYF.

This clone has just a few counts. Other DNA sequences in the sample encode the same CDR3. The rearrangement links TRBV4-1 to TRBJ1-1, with TRBD1 identical over 10 bases. V lost 4 bases and J lost 1; bases outside the gene matches: 0. The CDR3 is 14 residues long. Germline loops: CDR1 MGHRA, CDR2 YSYEKL. DNA for the CDR3: TGCGCCAGCAGCCGGGACAGGGGGAACACTGAAGCTTTCTTT. This encodes CASSRDRGNTEAFF.

A few counts support this clone. The V and J genes are TRBV4-3 and TRBJ2-1, with 11 bases identical to TRBD2. CDR3 size: 15 residues. Looked up from germline, CDR1 is LGHNA and CDR2 is YSLEER. The V and J ends lost 1 base and 4 bases, in that order; junction bases with no gene match: 0. In nucleotides, the CDR3 is TGCGCCAGCAGCCAAGGACTAGCGGGGTACAATGAGCAGTTCTTC. It is translated as CASSQGLAGYNEQFF.

This clone was seen a few times. The rearrangement uses TRBV7-9 and TRBJ2-6; 7 nucleotides agree with TRBD1. V lost 6 bases to trimming and J lost 4 bases; unmatched junction nucleotides: 3. CDR1 SEHNR and CDR2 FQNEAQ come from the germline V gene (reference sequence). The CDR3 spans 14 residues. The CDR3 DNA sequence: TGTGCCAGCAGAACAGGGGTCGGGGCCAACGTCCTGACTTTC. This gives the protein CASRTGVGANVLTF.

This clone is labeled medium-sized. An end of the junction differs from the germline gene, which may be a read error. The chain recombines TRBV27 with TRBJ2-4; the D is unclear. The CDR3 has 13 residues. The V gene's germline CDR1 is MNHEY and CDR2 SMNVEV (reference sequence). The CDR3 loop reads CASSALAKNIQYF. CDR3 nucleotides: TGCGCCTCCAGCGCCCTAGCCAAAAACATTCAGTACTTC.

This clone showed up just a few times. The sample holds other DNA sequences that translate to the same CDR3. The V gene is TRBV5-1, the J gene TRBJ1-6; possibly TRBD1 for D (6 bases). This CDR3 is built from 14 residues. V was pared by 0 bases and J by 7 bases, with 8 bases between. The germline V gene has CDR1 SGHRS and CDR2 YFSETQ. As DNA, the CDR3 is TGCGCCAGCAGCTTGGAGGGGGGGAATTCACCCCTCCACTTT. Protein: CASSLEGGNSPLHF.

J is TRBJ2-7 and V is TRBV28; tentative D call: TRBD2 (5 bases). The CDR3 consists of 12 residues. V dropped 6 bases and J dropped 9 bases, with 15 bases sitting between them. Germline V gene data show CDR1 as MDHEN and CDR2 as SYDVKM. The CDR3 region is CASRGTSGVQYF. The CDR3 coding sequence is TGTGCCAGCAGGGGCACCAGCGGCGTGCAGTACTTC.

The chain employs TRBV30 and TRBJ1-2; TRBD1 matches 9 bases. With 3 bases clipped from V and 5 bases from J, the junction kept 4 bases outside the gene matches. The CDR3 totals 13 residues. CDR1 is GTSNPN, CDR2 SVGIG, per germline (reference sequence). The CDR3 protein is CAWSSDRGYGYTF. The CDR3 nucleotides read TGTGCCTGGAGCTCCGACAGGGGGTATGGCTACACCTTC. The whole variable domain, remainder taken from reference TRBV30 and TRBJ1-2, is SQTIHQWPATLVQPVGSPLSLECTVEGTSNPNLYWYRQAAGRGLQLLFYSVGIGQISSEVPQNLSASRPQDRQFILSSKKLLLSDSGFYLCAWSSDRGYGYTFGSGTRLTVV.

The gene calls are TRBV6-5 and TRBJ2-1, with D unresolved. This CDR3 region has 15 residues. Looked up from germline, CDR1 is MNHEY and CDR2 is SVGAGI. V lost 6 bases, J lost 5 bases, and 17 bases lay in between. The CDR3 DNA is TGTGCCAGCAGGGATGGCGCGGCACGAGACAATGAGCAGTTCTTC. Translated, it gives CASRDGAARDNEQFF.